The rows below give T cell receptor beta chains drawn from one sample of a study of CD8+ T cells in alopecia areata. Sequencing was performed with immunoSEQ multiplex PCR; in TCRdb, only in-frame clones are kept and a portion is missing. Of around 300,000 clones in the sample, 60% were seen once. The source was CD4+ T cells sorted from blood, collected around week 54, from a patient treated with tofacitinib. These receptors originate from a human donor with alopecia areata. The CDR3 runs from the conserved cysteine through the conserved F or W. D genes are given only for firm matches.

V: TRBV30; length: 14; J: TRBJ2-6; D: .; CDR3: CAWTGDTGANVLTF
V: TRBV25-1; length: 16; J: TRBJ2-1; D: .; CDR3: CASSEYGGVTYNEQFF
V: TRBV11-2; length: 14; J: TRBJ2-7; D: .; CDR3: CASSSPAGAGEQYF
V: TRBV5-1; length: 13; J: TRBJ1-2; D: TRBD1; CDR3: CASSPRTGEGYTF
V: TRBV30; length: 13; J: TRBJ2-5; D: .; CDR3: CAWGGGRGETQYF
V: TRBV4-1; length: 14; J: TRBJ2-7; D: TRBD1; CDR3: CASTRGTGAYEQYF
V: TRBV5-1; length: 15; J: TRBJ2-1; D: TRBD1; CDR3: CASSLAGQGAGEQFF
V: TRBV27; length: 13; J: TRBJ2-7; D: .; CDR3: CASSLQGNYEQYF
V: TRBV29-1; length: 13; J: TRBJ1-1; D: TRBD1; CDR3: CSVEGQMNTEAFF
V: TRBV27; length: 15; J: TRBJ1-2; D: .; CDR3: CASSLTSHREDGYTF